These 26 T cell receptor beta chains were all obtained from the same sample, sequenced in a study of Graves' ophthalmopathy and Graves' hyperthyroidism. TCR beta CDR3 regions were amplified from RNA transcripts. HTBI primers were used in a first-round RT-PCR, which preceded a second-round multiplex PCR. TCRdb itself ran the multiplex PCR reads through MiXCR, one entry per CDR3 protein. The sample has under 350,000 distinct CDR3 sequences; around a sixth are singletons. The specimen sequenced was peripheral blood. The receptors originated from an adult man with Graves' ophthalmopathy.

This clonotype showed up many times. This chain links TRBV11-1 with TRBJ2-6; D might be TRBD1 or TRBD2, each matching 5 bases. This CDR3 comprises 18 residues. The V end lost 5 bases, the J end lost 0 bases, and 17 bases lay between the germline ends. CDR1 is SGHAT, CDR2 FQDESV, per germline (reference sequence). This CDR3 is CASSHRDGESSGANVLTF. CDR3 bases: TGTGCCAGCAGCCACCGGGACGGGGAAAGCTCTGGGGCCAACGTCCTGACTTTC.

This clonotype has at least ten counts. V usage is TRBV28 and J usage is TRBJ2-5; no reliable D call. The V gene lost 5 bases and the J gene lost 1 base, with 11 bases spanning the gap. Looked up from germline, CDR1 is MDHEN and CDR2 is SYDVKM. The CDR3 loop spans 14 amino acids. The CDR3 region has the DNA TGTGCCAGCAGTCCCGCCCACTTCCAAGAGACCCAGTACTTC. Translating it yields CASSPAHFQETQYF. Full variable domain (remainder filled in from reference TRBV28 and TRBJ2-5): DVKVTQSSRYLVKRTGEKVFLECVQDMDHENMFWYRQDPGLGLRLIYFSYDVKMKEKGDIPEGYSVSREKKERFSLILESASTNQTSMYLCASSPAHFQETQYFGPGTRLLVL.

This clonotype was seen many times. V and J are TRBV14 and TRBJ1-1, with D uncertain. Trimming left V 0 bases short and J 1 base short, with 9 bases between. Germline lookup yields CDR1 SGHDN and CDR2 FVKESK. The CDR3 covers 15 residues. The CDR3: CASSQESTRNTEAFF. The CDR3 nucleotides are TGTGCCAGCAGCCAAGAATCCACTCGGAACACTGAAGCTTTCTTT.

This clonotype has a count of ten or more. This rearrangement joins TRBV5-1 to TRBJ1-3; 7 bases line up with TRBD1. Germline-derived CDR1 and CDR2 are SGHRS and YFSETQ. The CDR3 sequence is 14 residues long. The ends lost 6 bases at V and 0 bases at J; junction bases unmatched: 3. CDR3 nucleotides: TGCGCCAGCAAACGGACAGGCTCTGGAAACACCATATATTTT. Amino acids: CASKRTGSGNTIYF. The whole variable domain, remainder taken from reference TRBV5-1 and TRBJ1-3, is KAGVTQTPRYLIKTRGQQVTLSCSPISGHRSVSWYQQTPGQGLQFLFEYFSETQRNKGNFPGRFSGRQFSNSRSEMNVSTLELGDSALYLCASKRTGSGNTIYFGEGSWLTVV.

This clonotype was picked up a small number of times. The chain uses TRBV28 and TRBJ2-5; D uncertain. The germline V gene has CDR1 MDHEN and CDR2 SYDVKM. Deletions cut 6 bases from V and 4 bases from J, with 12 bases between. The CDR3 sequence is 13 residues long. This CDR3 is CASSRPVLETQYF. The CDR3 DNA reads TGTGCCAGCAGCCGACCGGTTTTAGAGACCCAGTACTTC.

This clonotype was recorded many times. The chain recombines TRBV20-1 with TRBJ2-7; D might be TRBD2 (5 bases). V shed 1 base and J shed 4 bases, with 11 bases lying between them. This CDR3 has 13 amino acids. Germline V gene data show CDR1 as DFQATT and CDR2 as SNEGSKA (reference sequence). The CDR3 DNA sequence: TGCAGTGCTAGAGGGGAGCGCCTATACGAGCAGTACTTC. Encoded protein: CSARGERLYEQYF.

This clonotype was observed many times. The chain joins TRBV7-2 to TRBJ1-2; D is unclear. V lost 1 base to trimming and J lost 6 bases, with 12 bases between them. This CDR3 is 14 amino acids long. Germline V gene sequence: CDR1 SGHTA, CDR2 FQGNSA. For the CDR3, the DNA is TGTGCCAGCAGCTTAGAGGCCTTATTACATGGCTACACCTTC. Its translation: CASSLEALLHGYTF.

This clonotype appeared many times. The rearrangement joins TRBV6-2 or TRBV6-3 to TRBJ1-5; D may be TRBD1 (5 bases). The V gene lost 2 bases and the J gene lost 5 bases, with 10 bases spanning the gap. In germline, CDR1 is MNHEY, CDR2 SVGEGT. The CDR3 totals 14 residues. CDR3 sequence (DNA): TGTGCCAGCAGTTACGGGGGAGAATATCAGCCCCAGCATTTT. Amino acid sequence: CASSYGGEYQPQHF.

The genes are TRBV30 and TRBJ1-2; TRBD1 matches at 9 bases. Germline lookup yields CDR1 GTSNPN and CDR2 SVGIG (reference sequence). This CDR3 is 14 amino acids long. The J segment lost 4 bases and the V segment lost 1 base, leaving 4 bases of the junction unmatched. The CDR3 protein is CAWSAGQGLYGYTF. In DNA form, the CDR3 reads TGTGCCTGGAGTGCGGGACAGGGTCTCTATGGCTACACCTTC. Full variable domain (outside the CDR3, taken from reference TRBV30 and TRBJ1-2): SQTIHQWPATLVQPVGSPLSLECTVEGTSNPNLYWYRQAAGRGLQLLFYSVGIGQISSEVPQNLSASRPQDRQFILSSKKLLLSDSGFYLCAWSAGQGLYGYTFGSGTRLTVV.

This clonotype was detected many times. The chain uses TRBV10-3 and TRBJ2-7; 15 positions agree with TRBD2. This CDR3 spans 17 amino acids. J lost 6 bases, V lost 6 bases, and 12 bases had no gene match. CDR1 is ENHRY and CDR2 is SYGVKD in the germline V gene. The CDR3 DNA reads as TGTGCCATCAGCCAAGGACTAGCGGGAGGGCCAGCCTTCGAGCAGTACTTC. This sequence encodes CAISQGLAGGPAFEQYF.

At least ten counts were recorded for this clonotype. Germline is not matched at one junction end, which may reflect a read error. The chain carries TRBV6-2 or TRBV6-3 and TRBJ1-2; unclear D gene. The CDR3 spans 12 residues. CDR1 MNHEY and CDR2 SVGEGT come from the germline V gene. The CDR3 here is CASSFLSGGYAF. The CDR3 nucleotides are TGTGCCAGCAGTTTTCTCTCAGGTGGCTACGCCTTC.

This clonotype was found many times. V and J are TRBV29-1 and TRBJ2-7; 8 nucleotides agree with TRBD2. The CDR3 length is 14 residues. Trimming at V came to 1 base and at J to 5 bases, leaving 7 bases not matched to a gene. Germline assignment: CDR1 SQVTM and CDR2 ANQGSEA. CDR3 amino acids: CSVEGIAGSHEQYF. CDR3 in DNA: TGCAGCGTTGAAGGGATAGCGGGGTCCCACGAGCAGTACTTC.

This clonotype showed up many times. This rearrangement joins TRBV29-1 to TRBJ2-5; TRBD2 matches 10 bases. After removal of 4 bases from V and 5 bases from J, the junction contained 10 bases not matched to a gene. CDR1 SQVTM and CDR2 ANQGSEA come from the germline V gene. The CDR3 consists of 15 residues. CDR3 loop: CSVVSGRGSWETQYF. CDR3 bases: TGCAGCGTTGTGAGCGGGAGGGGTTCTTGGGAGACCCAGTACTTC.

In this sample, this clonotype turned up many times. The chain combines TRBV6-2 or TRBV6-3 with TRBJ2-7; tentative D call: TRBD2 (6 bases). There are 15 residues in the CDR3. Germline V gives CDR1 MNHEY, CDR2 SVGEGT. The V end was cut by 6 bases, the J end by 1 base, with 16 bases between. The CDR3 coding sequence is TGTGCCAGCAGATCGTCGGGAGAAGGGTCCTACGAGCAGTACTTC. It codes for CASRSSGEGSYEQYF.

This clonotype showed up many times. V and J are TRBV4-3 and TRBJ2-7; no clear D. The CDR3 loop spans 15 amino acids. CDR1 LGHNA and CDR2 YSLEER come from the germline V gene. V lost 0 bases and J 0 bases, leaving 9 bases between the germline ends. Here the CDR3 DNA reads TGCGCCAGCAGCCAAGATATAGCTAGCTCCTACGAGCAGTACTTC. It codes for CASSQDIASSYEQYF.

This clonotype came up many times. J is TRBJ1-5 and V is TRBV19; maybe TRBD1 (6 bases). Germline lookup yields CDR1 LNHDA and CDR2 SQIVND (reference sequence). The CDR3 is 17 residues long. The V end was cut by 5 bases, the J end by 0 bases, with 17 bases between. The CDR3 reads CASSVSGQMYSNQPQHF. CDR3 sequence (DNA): TGTGCCAGTAGTGTCTCCGGACAGATGTATAGCAATCAGCCCCAGCATTTT.

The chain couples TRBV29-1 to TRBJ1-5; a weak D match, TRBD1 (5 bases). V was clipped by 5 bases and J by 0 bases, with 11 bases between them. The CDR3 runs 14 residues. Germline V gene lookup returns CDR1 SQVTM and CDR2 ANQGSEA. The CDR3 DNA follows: TGCAGCGTTCTCGAGGGGTATAGCAATCAGCCCCAGCATTTT. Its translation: CSVLEGYSNQPQHF.

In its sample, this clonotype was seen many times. The CDR3 region has the DNA TGCAGTGCCCCACCCGTGGGGGCAGGAGAGACCCAGTACTTC. Encoded protein: CSAPPVGAGETQYF. The chain links TRBV20-1 to TRBJ2-5; D might be TRBD1 (6 bases). V lost 6 bases to trimming and J lost 4 bases, with 18 bases between them. Germline-derived CDR1 and CDR2 are DFQATT and SNEGSKA (reference sequence). The CDR3 length is 14 residues.

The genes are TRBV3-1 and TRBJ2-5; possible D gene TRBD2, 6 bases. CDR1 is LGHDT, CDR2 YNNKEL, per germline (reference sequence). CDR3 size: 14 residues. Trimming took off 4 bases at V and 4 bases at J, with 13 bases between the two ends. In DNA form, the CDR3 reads TGTGCCAGCAGCCCGACGGGGCGGGGAGAGACCCAGTACTTC. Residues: CASSPTGRGETQYF.

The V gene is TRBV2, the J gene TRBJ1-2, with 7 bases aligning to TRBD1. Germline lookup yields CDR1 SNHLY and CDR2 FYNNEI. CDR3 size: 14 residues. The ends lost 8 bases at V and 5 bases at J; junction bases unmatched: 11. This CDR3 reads CASFEPGQTYGYTF. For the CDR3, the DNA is TGTGCCAGCTTTGAGCCGGGACAGACTTATGGCTACACCTTC.

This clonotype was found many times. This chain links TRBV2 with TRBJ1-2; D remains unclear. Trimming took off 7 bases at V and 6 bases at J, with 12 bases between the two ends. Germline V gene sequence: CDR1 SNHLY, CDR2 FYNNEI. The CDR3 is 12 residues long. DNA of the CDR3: TGTGCCAGCAAGGAAGACTTAGATGGCTACACCTTC. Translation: CASKEDLDGYTF.

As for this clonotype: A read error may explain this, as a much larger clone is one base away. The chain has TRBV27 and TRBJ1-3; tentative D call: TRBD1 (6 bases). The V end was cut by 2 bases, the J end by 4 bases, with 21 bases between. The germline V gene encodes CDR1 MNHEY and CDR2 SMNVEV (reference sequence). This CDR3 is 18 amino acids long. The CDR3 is CASSLKSPEAGTGNTIYF. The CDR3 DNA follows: TGTGCCAGCAGTTTAAAGAGCCCCGAGGCAGGGACAGGAAACACCATATATTTT.

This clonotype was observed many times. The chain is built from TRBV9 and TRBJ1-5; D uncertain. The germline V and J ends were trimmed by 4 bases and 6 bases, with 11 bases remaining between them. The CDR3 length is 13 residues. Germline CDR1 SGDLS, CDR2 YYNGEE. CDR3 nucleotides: TGTGCCAGCAGCAGGGAGACGAGTCAGCCCCAGCATTTT. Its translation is CASSRETSQPQHF.

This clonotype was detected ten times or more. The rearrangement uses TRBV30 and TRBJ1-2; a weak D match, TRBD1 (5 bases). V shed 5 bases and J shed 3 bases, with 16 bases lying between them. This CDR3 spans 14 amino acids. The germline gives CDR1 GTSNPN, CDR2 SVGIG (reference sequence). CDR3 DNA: TGTGCCTGGCTGGGTATCGGGACTCACTATGGCTACACCTTC. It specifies CAWLGIGTHYGYTF.

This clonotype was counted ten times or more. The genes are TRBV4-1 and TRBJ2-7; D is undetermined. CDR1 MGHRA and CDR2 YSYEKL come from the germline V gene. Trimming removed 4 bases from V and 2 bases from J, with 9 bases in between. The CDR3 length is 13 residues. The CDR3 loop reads CASSPGLPYEQYF. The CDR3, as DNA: TGCGCCAGCAGCCCCGGATTACCCTACGAGCAGTACTTC.

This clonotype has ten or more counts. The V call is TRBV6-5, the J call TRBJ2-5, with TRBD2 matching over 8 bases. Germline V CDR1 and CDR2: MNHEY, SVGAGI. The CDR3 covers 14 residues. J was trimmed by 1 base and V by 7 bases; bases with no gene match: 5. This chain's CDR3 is CASTTTSGQETQYF. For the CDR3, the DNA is TGTGCCAGCACCACAACTAGCGGCCAAGAGACCCAGTACTTC.